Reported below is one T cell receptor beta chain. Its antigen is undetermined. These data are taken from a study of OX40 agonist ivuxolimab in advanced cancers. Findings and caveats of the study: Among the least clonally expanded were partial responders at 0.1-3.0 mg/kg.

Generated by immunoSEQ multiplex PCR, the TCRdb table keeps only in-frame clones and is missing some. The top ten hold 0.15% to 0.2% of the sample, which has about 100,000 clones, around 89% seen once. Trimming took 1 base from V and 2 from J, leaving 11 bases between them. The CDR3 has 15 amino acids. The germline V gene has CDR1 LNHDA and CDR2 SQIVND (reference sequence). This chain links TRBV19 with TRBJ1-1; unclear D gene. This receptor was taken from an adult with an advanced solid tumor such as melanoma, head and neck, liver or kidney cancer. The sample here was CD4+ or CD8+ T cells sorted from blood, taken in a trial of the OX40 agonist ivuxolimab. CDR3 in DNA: TGTGCCAGTAGTATAGGTTGGAGGCCTAACACTGAAGCTTTCTTT. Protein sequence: CASSIGWRPNTEAFF.